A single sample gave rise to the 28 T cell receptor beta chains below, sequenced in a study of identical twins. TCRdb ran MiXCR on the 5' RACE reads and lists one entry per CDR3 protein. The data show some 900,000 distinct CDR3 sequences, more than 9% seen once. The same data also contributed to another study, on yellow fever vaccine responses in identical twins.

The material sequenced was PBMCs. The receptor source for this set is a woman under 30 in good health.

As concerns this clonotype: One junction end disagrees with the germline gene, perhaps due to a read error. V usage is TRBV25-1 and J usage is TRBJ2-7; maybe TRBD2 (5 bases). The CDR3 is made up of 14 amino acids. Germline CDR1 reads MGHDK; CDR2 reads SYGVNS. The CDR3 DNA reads TGTGCCAGCAGCGAATCAGGACTTTCGGGCGAGCAGTACTTC. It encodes CASSESGLSGEQYF.

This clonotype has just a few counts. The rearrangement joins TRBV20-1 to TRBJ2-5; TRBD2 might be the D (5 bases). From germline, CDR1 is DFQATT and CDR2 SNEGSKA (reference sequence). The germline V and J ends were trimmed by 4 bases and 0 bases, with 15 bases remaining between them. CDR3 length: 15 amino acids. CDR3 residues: CSAMPLRVNQETQYF. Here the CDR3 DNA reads TGCAGTGCTATGCCCTTGAGGGTAAACCAAGAGACCCAGTACTTC.

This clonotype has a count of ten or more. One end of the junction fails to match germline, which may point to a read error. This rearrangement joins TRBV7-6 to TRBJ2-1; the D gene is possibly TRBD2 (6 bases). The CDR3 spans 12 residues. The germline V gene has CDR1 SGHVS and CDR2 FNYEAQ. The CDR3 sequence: CASSLFPGDWAF. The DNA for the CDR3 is TGTGCCAGCAGCTTATTCCCGGGAGATTGGGCCTTC.

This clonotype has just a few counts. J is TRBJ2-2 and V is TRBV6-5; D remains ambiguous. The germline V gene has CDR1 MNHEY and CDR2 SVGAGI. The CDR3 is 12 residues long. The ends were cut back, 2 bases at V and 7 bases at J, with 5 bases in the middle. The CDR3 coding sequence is TGTGCCAGCAGTTACGGATACGGGGAGCTGTTTTTT. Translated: CASSYGYGELFF.

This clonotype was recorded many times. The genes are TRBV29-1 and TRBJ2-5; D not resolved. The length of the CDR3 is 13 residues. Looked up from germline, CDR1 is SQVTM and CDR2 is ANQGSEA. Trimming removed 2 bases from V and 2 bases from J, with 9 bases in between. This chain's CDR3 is CSVERSAQETQYF. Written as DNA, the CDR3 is TGCAGCGTTGAACGGTCAGCACAAGAGACCCAGTACTTC.

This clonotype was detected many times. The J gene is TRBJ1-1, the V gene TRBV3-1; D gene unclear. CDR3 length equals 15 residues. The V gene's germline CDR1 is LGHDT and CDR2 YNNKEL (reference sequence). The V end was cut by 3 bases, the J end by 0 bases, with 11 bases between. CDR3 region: CASSQGAGMNTEAFF. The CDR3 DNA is TGTGCCAGCAGCCAGGGAGCCGGAATGAACACTGAAGCTTTCTTT.

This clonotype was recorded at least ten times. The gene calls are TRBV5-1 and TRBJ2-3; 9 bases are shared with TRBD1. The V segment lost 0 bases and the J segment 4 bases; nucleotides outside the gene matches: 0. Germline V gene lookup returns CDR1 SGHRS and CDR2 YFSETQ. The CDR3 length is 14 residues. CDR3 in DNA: TGCGCCAGCAGCTTGGGACAGGGGGCAGATACGCAGTATTTT. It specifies CASSLGQGADTQYF.

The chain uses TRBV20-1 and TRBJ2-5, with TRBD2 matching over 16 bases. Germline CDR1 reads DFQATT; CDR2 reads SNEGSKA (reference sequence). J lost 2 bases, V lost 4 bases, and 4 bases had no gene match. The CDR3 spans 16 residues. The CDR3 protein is CSAMPGLAGGQETQYF. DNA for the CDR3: TGCAGTGCTATGCCGGGACTAGCGGGGGGGCAAGAGACCCAGTACTTC.

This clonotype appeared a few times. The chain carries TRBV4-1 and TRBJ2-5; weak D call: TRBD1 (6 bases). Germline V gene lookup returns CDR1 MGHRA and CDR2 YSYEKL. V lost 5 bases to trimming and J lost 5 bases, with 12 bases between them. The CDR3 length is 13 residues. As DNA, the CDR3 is TGCGCCAGCAGCGCCAGGGGCCGGGAGACCCAGTACTTC. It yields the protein CASSARGRETQYF.

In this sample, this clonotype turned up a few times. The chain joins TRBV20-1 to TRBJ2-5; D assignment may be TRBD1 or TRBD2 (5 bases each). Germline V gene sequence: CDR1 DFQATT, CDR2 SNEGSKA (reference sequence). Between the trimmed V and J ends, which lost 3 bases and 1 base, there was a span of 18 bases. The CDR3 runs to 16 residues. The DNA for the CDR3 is TGCAGTGCTAGTGAAAACCAGGGACGTCTCCAAGAGACCCAGTACTTC. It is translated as CSASENQGRLQETQYF.

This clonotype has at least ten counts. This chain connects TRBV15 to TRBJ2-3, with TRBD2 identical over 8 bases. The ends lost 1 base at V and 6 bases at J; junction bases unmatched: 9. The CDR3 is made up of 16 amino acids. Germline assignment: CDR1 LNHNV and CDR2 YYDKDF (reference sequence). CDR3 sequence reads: CATSRVKGGRSDTQYF. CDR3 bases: TGTGCCACCAGCAGAGTCAAGGGCGGGAGGTCTGATACGCAGTATTTT.

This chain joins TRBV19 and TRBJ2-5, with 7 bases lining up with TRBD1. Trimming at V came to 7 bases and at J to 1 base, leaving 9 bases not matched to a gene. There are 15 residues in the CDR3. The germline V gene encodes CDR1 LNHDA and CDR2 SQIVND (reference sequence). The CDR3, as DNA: TGTGCCAGTAAAACAGGGGTGAGGGTCCAAGAGACCCAGTACTTC. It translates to CASKTGVRVQETQYF. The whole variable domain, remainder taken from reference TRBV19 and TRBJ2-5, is DGGITQSPKYLFRKEGQNVTLSCEQNLNHDAMYWYRQDPGQGLRLIYYSQIVNDFQKGDIAEGYSVSREKKESFPLTVTSAQKNPTAFYLCASKTGVRVQETQYFGPGTRLLVL.

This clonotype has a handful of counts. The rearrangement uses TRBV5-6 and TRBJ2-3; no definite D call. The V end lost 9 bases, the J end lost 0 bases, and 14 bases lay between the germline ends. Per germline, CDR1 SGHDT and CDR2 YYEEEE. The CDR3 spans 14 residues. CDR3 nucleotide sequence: TGTGCCACCGGGCCGGCCCCAAGCACAGATACGCAGTATTTT. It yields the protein CATGPAPSTDTQYF. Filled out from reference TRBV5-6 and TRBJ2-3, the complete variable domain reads DAGVTQSPTHLIKTRGQQVTLRCSPKSGHDTVSWYQQALGQGPQFIFQYYEEEERQRGNFPDRFSGHQFPNYSSELNVNALLLGDSALYLCATGPAPSTDTQYFGPGTRLTVL.

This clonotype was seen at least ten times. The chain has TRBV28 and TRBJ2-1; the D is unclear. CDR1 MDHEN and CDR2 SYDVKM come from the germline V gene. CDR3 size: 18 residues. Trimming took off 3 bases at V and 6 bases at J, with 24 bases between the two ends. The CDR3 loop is CASSFVSPREYSRNEQFF. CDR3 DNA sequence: TGTGCCAGCAGTTTTGTGTCCCCTAGGGAATACAGTCGCAATGAGCAGTTCTTC.

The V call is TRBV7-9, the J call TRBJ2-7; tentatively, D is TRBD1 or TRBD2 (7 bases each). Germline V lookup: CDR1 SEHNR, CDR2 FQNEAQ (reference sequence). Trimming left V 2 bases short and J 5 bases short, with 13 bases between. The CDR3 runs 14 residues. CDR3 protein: CASSLQSGGDEQYF. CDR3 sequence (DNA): TGTGCCAGCAGCTTACAATCAGGGGGGGACGAGCAGTACTTC.

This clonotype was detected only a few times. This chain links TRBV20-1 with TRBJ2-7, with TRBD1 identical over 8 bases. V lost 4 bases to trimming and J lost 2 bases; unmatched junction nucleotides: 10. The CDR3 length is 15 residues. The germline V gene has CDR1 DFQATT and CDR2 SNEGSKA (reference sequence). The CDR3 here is CSAMRATGVPYEQYV. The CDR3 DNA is TGCAGTGCTATGCGGGCGACAGGGGTGCCCTACGAGCAGTACGTC.

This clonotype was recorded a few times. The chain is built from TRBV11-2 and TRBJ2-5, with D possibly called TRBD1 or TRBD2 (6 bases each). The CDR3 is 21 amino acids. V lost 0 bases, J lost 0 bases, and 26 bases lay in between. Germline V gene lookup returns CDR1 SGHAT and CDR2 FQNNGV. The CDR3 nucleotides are TGTGCCAGCAGCTTAGACCCAATATGGAGGGGGAGTAACCTGTACCAAGAGACCCAGTACTTC. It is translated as CASSLDPIWRGSNLYQETQYF.

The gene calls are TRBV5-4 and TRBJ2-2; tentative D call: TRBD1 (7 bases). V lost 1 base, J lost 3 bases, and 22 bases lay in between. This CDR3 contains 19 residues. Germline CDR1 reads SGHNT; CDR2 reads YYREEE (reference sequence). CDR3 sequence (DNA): TGTGCCAGCAGCTTGTATGGCGGGACCGATACAGGGGACACCGGGGAGCTGTTTTTT. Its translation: CASSLYGGTDTGDTGELFF.

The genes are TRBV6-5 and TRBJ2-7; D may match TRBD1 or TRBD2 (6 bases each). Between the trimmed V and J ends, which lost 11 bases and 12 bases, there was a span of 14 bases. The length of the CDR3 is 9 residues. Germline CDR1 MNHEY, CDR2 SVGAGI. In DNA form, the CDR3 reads TGTGCCGTAAGGACAGCGGGGTACTTC. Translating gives CAVRTAGYF.

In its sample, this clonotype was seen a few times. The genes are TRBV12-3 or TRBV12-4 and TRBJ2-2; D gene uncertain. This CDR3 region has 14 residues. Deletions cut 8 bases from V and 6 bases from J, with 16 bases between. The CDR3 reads CASSVGPFPGELFF. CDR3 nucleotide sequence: TGTGCCAGCTCAGTTGGGCCCTTTCCCGGGGAGCTGTTTTTT.

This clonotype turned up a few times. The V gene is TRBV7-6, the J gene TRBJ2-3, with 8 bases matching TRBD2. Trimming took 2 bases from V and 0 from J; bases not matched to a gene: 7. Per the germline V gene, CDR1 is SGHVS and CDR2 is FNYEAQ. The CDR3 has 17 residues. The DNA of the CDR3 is TGTGCCAGCAGCTTACTGCCAGCGGGGGCCAGCACAGATACGCAGTATTTT. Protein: CASSLLPAGASTDTQYF.

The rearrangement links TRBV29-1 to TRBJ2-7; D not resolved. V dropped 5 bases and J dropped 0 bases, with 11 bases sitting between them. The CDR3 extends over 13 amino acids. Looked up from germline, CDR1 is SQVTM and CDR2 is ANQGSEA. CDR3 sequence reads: CSVIREGSYEQYV. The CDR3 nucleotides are TGCAGCGTTATTCGCGAAGGCTCCTACGAGCAGTACGTC.

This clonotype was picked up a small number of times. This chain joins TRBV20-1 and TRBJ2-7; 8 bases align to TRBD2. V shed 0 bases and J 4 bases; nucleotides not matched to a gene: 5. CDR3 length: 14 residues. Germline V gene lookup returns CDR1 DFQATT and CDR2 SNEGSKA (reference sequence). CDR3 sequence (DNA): TGCAGTGCTAGAGATTCGCGGGAGGTATACGAGCAGTACTTC. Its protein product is CSARDSREVYEQYF.

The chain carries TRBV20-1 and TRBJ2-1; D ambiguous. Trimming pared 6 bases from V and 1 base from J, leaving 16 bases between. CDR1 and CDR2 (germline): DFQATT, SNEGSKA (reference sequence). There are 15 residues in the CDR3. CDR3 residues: CSATDSGSSYNEQFF. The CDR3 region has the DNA TGCAGTGCGACCGACTCTGGAAGTTCCTACAATGAGCAGTTCTTC.

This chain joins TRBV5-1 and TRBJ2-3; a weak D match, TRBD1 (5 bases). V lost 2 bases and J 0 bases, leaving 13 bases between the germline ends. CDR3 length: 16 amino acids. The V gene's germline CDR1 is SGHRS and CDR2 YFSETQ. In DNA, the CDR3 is TGCGCCAGCAGCTTACCGACAGCACCTAGCACAGATACGCAGTATTTT. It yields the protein CASSLPTAPSTDTQYF. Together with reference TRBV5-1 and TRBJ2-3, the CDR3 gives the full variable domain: KAGVTQTPRYLIKTRGQQVTLSCSPISGHRSVSWYQQTPGQGLQFLFEYFSETQRNKGNFPGRFSGRQFSNSRSEMNVSTLELGDSALYLCASSLPTAPSTDTQYFGPGTRLTVL.

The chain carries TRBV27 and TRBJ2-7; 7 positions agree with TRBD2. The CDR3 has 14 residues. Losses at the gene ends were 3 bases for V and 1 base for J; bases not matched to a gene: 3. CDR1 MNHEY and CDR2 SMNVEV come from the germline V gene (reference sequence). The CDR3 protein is CASSLREGSYEQYF. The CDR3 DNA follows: TGTGCCAGCAGTTTGAGGGAGGGGTCCTACGAGCAGTACTTC.

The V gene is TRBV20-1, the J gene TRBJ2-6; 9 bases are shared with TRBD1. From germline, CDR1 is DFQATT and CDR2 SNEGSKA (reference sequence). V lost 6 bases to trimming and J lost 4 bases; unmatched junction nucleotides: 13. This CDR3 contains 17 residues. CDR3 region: CSAKIPGTGSGANVLTF. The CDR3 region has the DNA TGCAGTGCCAAAATTCCCGGGACAGGGTCCGGGGCCAACGTCCTGACTTTC.

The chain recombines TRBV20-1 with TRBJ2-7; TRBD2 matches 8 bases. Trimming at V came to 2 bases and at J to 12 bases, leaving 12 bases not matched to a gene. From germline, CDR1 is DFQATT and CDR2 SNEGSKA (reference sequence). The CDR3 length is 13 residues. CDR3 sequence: CSARLAGGSLPYV. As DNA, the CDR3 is TGCAGTGCTAGATTGGCGGGGGGTTCCCTTCCGTACGTC.